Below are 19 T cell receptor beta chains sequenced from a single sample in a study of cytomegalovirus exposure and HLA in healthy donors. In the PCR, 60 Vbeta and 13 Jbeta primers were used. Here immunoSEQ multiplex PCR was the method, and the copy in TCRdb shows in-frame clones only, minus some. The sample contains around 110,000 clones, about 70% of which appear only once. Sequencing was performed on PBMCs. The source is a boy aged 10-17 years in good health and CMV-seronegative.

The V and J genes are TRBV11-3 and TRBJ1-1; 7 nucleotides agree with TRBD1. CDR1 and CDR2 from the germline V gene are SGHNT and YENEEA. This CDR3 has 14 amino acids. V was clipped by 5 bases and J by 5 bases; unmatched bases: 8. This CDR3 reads CASSIETGITEAFF. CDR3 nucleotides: TGTGCCAGCAGCATCGAGACAGGGATAACTGAAGCTTTCTTT.

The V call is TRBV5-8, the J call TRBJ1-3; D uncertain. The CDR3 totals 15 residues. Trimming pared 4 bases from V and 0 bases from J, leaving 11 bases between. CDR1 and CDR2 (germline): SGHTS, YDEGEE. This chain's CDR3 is CASSRGTGSGNTIYF. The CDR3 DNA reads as TGTGCCAGCAGCAGAGGTACGGGCTCTGGAAACACCATATATTTT.

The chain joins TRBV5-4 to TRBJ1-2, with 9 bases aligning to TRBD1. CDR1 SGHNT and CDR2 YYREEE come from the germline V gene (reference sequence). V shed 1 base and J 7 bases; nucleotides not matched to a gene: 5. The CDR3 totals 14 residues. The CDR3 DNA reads TGTGCCAGCAGCTTGACAGGGGGCGCTTCTGGCTACACCTTC. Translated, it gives CASSLTGGASGYTF.

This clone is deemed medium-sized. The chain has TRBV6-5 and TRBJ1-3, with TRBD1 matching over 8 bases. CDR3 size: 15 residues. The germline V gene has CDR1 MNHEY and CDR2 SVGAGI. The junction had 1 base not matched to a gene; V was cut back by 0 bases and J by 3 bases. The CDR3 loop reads CASSYSTGVGNTIYF. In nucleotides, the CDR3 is TGTGCCAGCAGTTACTCGACAGGGGTTGGAAACACCATATATTTT.

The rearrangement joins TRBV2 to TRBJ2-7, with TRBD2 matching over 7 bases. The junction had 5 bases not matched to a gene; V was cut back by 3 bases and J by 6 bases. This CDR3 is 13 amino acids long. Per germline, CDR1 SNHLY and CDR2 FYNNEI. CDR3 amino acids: CASSDGGFGEQYF. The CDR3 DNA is TGTGCCAGCAGTGACGGGGGGTTCGGCGAGCAGTACTTC.

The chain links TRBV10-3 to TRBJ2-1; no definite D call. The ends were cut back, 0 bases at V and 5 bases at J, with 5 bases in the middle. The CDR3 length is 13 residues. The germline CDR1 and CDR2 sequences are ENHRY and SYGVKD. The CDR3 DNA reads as TGTGCCATCAGTGAGTCGGCCAACAATGAGCAGTTCTTC. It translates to CAISESANNEQFF.

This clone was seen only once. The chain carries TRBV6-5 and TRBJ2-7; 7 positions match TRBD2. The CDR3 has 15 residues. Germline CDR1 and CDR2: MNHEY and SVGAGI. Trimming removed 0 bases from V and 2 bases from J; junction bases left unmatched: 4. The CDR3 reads CASSYSASGTYEQYF. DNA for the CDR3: TGTGCCAGCAGTTACTCAGCTAGCGGTACCTACGAGCAGTACTTC.

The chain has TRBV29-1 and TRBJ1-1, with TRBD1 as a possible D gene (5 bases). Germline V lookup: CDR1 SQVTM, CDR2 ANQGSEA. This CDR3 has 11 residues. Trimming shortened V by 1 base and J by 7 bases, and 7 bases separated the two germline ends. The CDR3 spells CSVEATGEAFF. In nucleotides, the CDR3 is TGCAGCGTTGAAGCCACAGGTGAAGCTTTCTTT.

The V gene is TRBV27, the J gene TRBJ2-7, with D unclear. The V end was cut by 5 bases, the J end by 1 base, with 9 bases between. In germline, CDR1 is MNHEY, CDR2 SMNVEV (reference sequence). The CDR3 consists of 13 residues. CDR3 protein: CASSPSLSYEQYF. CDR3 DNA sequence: TGTGCCAGCAGTCCCTCCTTATCCTACGAGCAGTACTTC.

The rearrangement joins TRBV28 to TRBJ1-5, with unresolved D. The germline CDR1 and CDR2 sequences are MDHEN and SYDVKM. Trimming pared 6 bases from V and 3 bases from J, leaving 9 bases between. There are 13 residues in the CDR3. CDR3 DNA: TGTGCCAGCAGACGACAACTCAATCAGCCCCAGCATTTT. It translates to CASRRQLNQPQHF. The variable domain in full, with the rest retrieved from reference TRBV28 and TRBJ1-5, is DVKVTQSSRYLVKRTGEKVFLECVQDMDHENMFWYRQDPGLGLRLIYFSYDVKMKEKGDIPEGYSVSREKKERFSLILESASTNQTSMYLCASRRQLNQPQHFGDGTRLSIL.

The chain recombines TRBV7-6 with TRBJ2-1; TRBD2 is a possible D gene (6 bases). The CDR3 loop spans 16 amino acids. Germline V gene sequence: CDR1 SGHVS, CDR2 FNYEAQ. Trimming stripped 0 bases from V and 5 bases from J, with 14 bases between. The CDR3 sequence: CASSLAIKAGNNEQFF. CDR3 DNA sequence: TGTGCCAGCAGCTTAGCGATCAAAGCGGGTAACAATGAGCAGTTCTTC.

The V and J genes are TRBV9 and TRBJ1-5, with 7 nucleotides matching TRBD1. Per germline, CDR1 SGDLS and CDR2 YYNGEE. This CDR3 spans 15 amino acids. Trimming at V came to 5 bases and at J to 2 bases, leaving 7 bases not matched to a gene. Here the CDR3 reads CASSRGQGGNQPQHF. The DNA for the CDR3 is TGTGCCAGCAGTAGGGGGCAGGGGGGCAATCAGCCCCAGCATTTT.

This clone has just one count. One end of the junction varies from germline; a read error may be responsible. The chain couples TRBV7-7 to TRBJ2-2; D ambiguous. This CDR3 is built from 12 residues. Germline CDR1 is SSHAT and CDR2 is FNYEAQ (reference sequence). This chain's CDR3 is CASSLLAGELFF. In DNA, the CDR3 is TGTGCTAGCAGCTTATTAGCCGGGGAGCTGTTTTTT. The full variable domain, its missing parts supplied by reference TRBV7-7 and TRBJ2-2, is GAGVSQSPRYKVTKRGQDVTLRCDPISSHATLYWYQQALGQGPEFLTYFNYEAQPDKSGLPSDRFSAERPEGSISTLTIQRTEQRDSAMYRCASSLLAGELFFGEGSRLTVL.

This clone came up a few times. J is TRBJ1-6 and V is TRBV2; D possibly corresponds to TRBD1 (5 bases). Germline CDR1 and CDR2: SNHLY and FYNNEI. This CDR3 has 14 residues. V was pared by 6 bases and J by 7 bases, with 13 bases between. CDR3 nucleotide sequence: TGTGCCAGCAGGAACCGGGACTCGAATTCACCCCTCCACTTT. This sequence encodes CASRNRDSNSPLHF.

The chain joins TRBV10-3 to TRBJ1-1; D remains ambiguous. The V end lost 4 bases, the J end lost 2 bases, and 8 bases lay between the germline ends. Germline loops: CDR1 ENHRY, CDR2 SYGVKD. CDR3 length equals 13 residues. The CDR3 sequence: CAISGTDNTEAFF. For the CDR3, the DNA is TGTGCCATCAGTGGGACTGATAACACTGAAGCTTTCTTT.

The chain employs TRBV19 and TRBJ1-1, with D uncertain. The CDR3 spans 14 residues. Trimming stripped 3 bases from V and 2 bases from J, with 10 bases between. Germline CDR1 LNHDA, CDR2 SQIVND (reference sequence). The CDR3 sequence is CASSIAVINTEAFF. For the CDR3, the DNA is TGTGCCAGTAGTATCGCAGTTATTAACACTGAAGCTTTCTTT.

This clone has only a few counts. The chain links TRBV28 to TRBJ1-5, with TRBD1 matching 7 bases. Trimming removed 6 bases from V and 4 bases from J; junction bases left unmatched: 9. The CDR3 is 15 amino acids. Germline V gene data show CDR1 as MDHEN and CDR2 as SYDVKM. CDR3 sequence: CASSSLDRLNQPQHF. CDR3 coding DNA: TGTGCCAGCAGCTCCCTGGACAGGTTGAATCAGCCCCAGCATTTT.

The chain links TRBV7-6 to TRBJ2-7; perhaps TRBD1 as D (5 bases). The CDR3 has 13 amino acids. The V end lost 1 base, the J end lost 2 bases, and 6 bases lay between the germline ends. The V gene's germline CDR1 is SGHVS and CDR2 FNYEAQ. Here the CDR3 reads CASSLGRAYEQYF. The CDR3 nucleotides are TGTGCCAGCAGCTTAGGCAGGGCCTACGAGCAGTACTTC.

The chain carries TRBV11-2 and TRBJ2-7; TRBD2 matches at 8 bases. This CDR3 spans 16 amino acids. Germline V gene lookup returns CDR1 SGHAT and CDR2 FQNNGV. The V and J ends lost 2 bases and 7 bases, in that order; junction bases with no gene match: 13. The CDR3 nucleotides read TGTGCCAGCAGCTTAATCTCGAGCGGGAGATCGGGGGAGCAGTACTTC. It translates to CASSLISSGRSGEQYF.